These T cell receptor beta chains were read from a single sample in a study of blood T cells in healthy people across ages. Each CDR3 protein gets one entry after TCRdb re-called the 5' RACE reads with MiXCR. The repertoire has about 780,000 distinct CDR3 sequences, around a quarter of them found once; the top ten carry 2.5% to 3.5%. The sample was also reused in another study, on T cells of mothers and their children.

The sample taken for sequencing was blood. The receptors originated from a boy younger than 18 in good health. The CDR3 runs from the conserved cysteine through the conserved F or W. D genes are given only for firm matches. Clone sizes are given selectively: once, few, many, or a class where the clone is expanded.

clone_size j_call d_call v_call cdr3_aa cdr3_nt
- TRBJ2-5 TRBD1 TRBV4-1 CASSQAPGQGSRETQYF TGCGCCAGCAGCCAGGCACCGGGACAGGGGTCTCGGGAGACCCAGTACTTC
- TRBJ1-2 - TRBV13 CASSWTGGSYGYTF TGTGCCAGCAGCTGGACTGGAGGGTCCTATGGCTACACCTTC
- TRBJ2-2 TRBD1 TRBV3-1 CASSNRDRGTGELFF TGTGCCAGCAGCAACCGGGACAGGGGAACCGGGGAGCTGTTTTTT
many TRBJ2-1 TRBD2 TRBV5-1 CASSHSTSGKSSYNEQFF TGCGCCAGCAGCCACAGTACTAGCGGGAAGAGCTCCTACAATGAGCAGTTCTTC
few TRBJ2-7 - TRBV5-1 CASSLTELVYEQYF TGCGCCAGCAGCTTGACAGAACTCGTCTACGAGCAGTACTTC
few TRBJ2-4 - TRBV2 CASSEEGPLAAKNIQYF TGTGCCAGCAGTGAAGAGGGCCCCCTTGCAGCCAAAAACATTCAGTACTTC
- TRBJ2-7 - TRBV13 CASSPGAGRYEQYF TGTGCCAGCAGCCCTGGGGCAGGACGCTACGAGCAGTACTTC
- TRBJ1-1 - TRBV3-1 CASIKKGNTEAFF TGTGCCAGCATCAAAAAAGGGAACACTGAAGCTTTCTTT
few TRBJ1-2 - TRBV9 CASSVPNDGEANYGYTF TGTGCCAGCAGCGTACCCAACGACGGAGAAGCTAACTATGGCTACACCTTC
few TRBJ2-5 - TRBV12-3/TRBV12-4 CASSSAPQGHLQETQYF TGTGCCAGCAGTTCCGCCCCCCAGGGTCACCTCCAAGAGACCCAGTACTTC
- TRBJ2-3 TRBD2 TRBV7-9 CASSSASGGAGTDTQYF TGTGCCAGCAGCTCAGCTAGCGGGGGGGCCGGCACAGATACGCAGTATTTT
few TRBJ2-7 - TRBV5-1 CASSHGLTQGFGYEQYF TGCGCCAGCAGCCATGGCCTCACGCAGGGTTTTGGGTACGAGCAGTACTTC
many TRBJ2-3 - TRBV20-1 CSASPGLLTDTQYF TGCAGTGCTAGTCCGGGGCTCCTCACAGATACGCAGTATTTT
- TRBJ2-2 - TRBV28 CATSLGRSTGELFF TGTGCCACCTCCCTAGGGAGAAGCACCGGGGAGCTGTTTTTT
- TRBJ2-5 TRBD1 TRBV29-1 CSVSGGEETQYF TGCAGCGTTTCAGGGGGCGAGGAGACCCAGTACTTC
- TRBJ1-5 - TRBV10-3 CATRDSNQPQHF TGTGCCACCAGGGATAGCAATCAGCCCCAGCATTTT
- TRBJ2-1 - TRBV18 CASSSRTAYNEQFF TGTGCCAGCTCATCTAGGACGGCCTACAATGAGCAGTTCTTC
- TRBJ1-6 TRBD1 TRBV6-5 CASSYSGAGGYNSPLHF TGTGCCAGCAGTTACTCGGGTGCAGGGGGCTATAATTCACCCCTCCACTTT
- TRBJ2-1 - TRBV7-9 CASSPAGGHNNEQFF TGTGCCAGCAGCCCTGCCGGGGGACACAACAATGAGCAGTTCTTC
- TRBJ2-1 - TRBV7-2 CASSFEGGFINEQFF TGTGCCAGCAGCTTCGAGGGGGGGTTCATCAATGAGCAGTTCTTC
- TRBJ2-2 TRBD2 TRBV10-3 CAISDRGGDTGELFF TGTGCCATCAGTGATCGCGGGGGGGACACCGGGGAGCTGTTTTTT
few TRBJ2-6 - TRBV21-1 CASSSIGANVLTF TGTGCCAGCAGCTCGATCGGGGCCAACGTCCTGACTTTC
- TRBJ2-7 - TRBV7-2 CASSSRAGYSSYEQYF TGTGCCAGCAGTTCCCGAGCGGGTTACAGCTCCTACGAGCAGTACTTC
- TRBJ1-4 - TRBV11-2 CASSFQGSEKLFF TGTGCCAGCAGCTTTCAGGGGAGTGAAAAACTGTTTTTT